Each of the 29 T cell receptor beta chains below was sequenced from the same sample in a study of human T cells and chemical hapten exposure. Time point here: healthy volunteer bleed at 2 weeks. Whole blood that had not been fractionated was the source of extracted total RNA. TCRdb fed the RACE reads into MiXCR, producing one record per CDR3 protein. The sample holds roughly 120,000 distinct CDR3 sequences; approximately 9.1% are singletons and the top ten take approximately 2%. The specimen sequenced was whole blood. The receptors originated from a male donor in good health. Some clones in this sample may be carry-over from other donors' samples.

Comment on this clonotype: This clone may be a read error of a much larger clone one base away. The V and J genes are TRBV7-8 and TRBJ1-5; 7 bases line up with TRBD1. With 5 bases clipped from V and 0 bases from J, the junction kept 10 bases outside the gene matches. Per the germline V gene, CDR1 is SGHVS and CDR2 is FQNEAQ. The CDR3 consists of 17 residues. The CDR3: CASSPRDSIYSNQPQHF. DNA of the CDR3: TGTGCCAGCAGCCCCCGGGACAGCATTTATAGCAATCAGCCCCAGCATTTT.

The rearrangement joins TRBV4-2 to TRBJ1-1; D unclear. Trimming removed 7 bases from V and 2 bases from J, with 14 bases in between. Germline-derived CDR1 and CDR2 are LGHNA and YNFKEQ. This CDR3 comprises 14 residues. The CDR3 nucleotides read TGTGCCAGCATCCTTGGGAGTGGAAACACTGAAGCTTTCTTT. This sequence encodes CASILGSGNTEAFF.

The table lists this clonotype with many counts. The chain couples TRBV6-4 to TRBJ2-1; 9 bases map to TRBD2. The junction had 6 bases not matched to a gene; V was cut back by 2 bases and J by 4 bases. Germline CDR1 MRHNA, CDR2 SNTAGT. This CDR3 contains 16 residues. This CDR3 reads CASSDAAAGGYNEQFF. The CDR3, as DNA: TGTGCCAGCAGTGACGCCGCAGCGGGAGGTTACAATGAGCAGTTCTTC.

The rearrangement links TRBV2 to TRBJ2-5; TRBD2 matches at 12 bases. The CDR3 has 16 amino acids. Trimming removed 6 bases from V and 5 bases from J; junction bases left unmatched: 10. The germline CDR1 and CDR2 sequences are SNHLY and FYNNEI. This CDR3 is CASSSSGRASGETQYF. DNA of the CDR3: TGTGCCAGCAGCTCTAGCGGGAGGGCCTCGGGGGAGACCCAGTACTTC. Drawing the rest from reference TRBV2 and TRBJ2-5, the complete variable domain is EPEVTQTPSHQVTQMGQEVILRCVPISNHLYFYWYRQILGQKVEFLVSFYNNEISEKSEIFDDQFSVERPDGSNFTLKIRSTKLEDSAMYFCASSSSGRASGETQYFGPGTRLLVL.

This clonotype was seen more than once but under ten times. The V gene is TRBV25-1, the J gene TRBJ1-1, with 7 nucleotides matching TRBD1. With 3 bases clipped from V and 7 bases from J, the junction kept 5 bases outside the gene matches. The CDR3 has 13 amino acids. The V gene's germline CDR1 is MGHDK and CDR2 SYGVNS. CDR3 bases: TGTGCCAGCAGTGAGGGGGGGGACAGTGAAGCTTTCTTT. Translation: CASSEGGDSEAFF.

This rearrangement joins TRBV6-4 to TRBJ2-1; TRBD2 aligns across 11 bases. The CDR3 covers 15 residues. Losses at the gene ends were 4 bases for V and 1 base for J; bases not matched to a gene: 0. CDR1 is MRHNA, CDR2 SNTAGT, per germline. For the CDR3, the DNA is TGTGCCAGCAGTGTAGCGGGGGGGTCCTACAATGAGCAGTTCTTC. Amino acid sequence: CASSVAGGSYNEQFF.

The V gene is TRBV20-1, the J gene TRBJ2-7; 8 positions match TRBD1. Trimming at V came to 0 bases and at J to 4 bases, leaving 5 bases not matched to a gene. This CDR3 contains 14 residues. Germline lookup yields CDR1 DFQATT and CDR2 SNEGSKA (reference sequence). CDR3 DNA sequence: TGCAGTGCTAGAGAGCCAGGGGGCGGATACGAGCAGTACTTC. This codes for CSAREPGGGYEQYF.

This clonotype has more than one count but fewer than ten. This chain joins TRBV14 and TRBJ2-1; tentatively, D is TRBD1 (6 bases). V was clipped by 2 bases and J by 6 bases, with 20 bases between them. Per the germline V gene, CDR1 is SGHDN and CDR2 is FVKESK. The CDR3 has 17 residues. The CDR3 spells CASSQTRKRGTANEQFF. The CDR3 region has the DNA TGTGCCAGCAGCCAAACCCGAAAAAGGGGGACGGCCAATGAGCAGTTCTTC. Combining the CDR3 with reference TRBV14 and TRBJ2-1 gives the whole variable domain EAGVTQFPSHSVIEKGQTVTLRCDPISGHDNLYWYRRVMGKEIKFLLHFVKESKQDESGMPNNRFLAERTGGTYSTLKVQPAELEDSGVYFCASSQTRKRGTANEQFFGPGTRLTVL.

This clonotype has only a few counts. J is TRBJ2-1 and V is TRBV27; D call uncertain. The CDR3 extends over 15 amino acids. Germline V lookup: CDR1 MNHEY, CDR2 SMNVEV (reference sequence). V gave up 7 bases and J gave up 0 bases, with 13 bases separating them. CDR3: CASIPRPGSYNEQFF. The CDR3 DNA reads as TGTGCCAGCATCCCTAGACCCGGCTCCTACAATGAGCAGTTCTTC.

This clonotype has at least ten counts. The chain combines TRBV30 with TRBJ1-1; 7 bases are a match to TRBD1. The germline V gene has CDR1 GTSNPN and CDR2 SVGIG (reference sequence). After removal of 6 bases from V and 8 bases from J, the junction contained 6 bases not matched to a gene. The CDR3 is 11 amino acids. In DNA form, the CDR3 reads TGTGCCTGCTCGACAGGGACCGAAGCTTTCTTT. This encodes CACSTGTEAFF.

This clonotype was counted a few times. The chain is built from TRBV3-1 and TRBJ2-7, with TRBD1 matching over 11 bases. This CDR3 comprises 15 residues. The V gene end was trimmed by 4 bases and the J gene end by 2 bases; junction bases not matched to a gene: 4. Germline CDR1 and CDR2: LGHDT and YNNKEL (reference sequence). CDR3 DNA sequence: TGTGCCAGCAGCCTCCGGACAGGGGGCCCCTACGAGCAGTACTTC. It specifies CASSLRTGGPYEQYF.

V and J are TRBV20-1 and TRBJ1-5; D unclear. Per germline, CDR1 DFQATT and CDR2 SNEGSKA (reference sequence). The CDR3 has 13 residues. V lost 3 bases and J 4 bases, leaving 10 bases between the germline ends. This CDR3 is CSASETRNQPQHF. CDR3 DNA sequence: TGCAGTGCTAGTGAGACAAGAAATCAGCCCCAGCATTTT.

CDR3 sequence: CASSQEIPRPDLNTEAFF. The CDR3 DNA sequence: TGTGCCAGCAGCCAAGAAATCCCCCGACCAGATTTGAACACTGAAGCTTTCTTT. The rearrangement joins TRBV14 to TRBJ1-1; the D is unclear. Germline CDR1 reads SGHDN; CDR2 reads FVKESK. The CDR3 loop spans 18 amino acids. The ends were cut back, 0 bases at V and 0 bases at J, with 17 bases in the middle. Variable domain in full (rest from reference TRBV14 and TRBJ1-1): EAGVTQFPSHSVIEKGQTVTLRCDPISGHDNLYWYRRVMGKEIKFLLHFVKESKQDESGMPNNRFLAERTGGTYSTLKVQPAELEDSGVYFCASSQEIPRPDLNTEAFFGQGTRLTVV.

This clonotype appeared many times. V is TRBV5-1 and J is TRBJ2-3; 10 nucleotides line up with TRBD2. The CDR3 sequence is 16 residues long. Germline CDR1 is SGHRS and CDR2 is YFSETQ. Trimming removed 4 bases from V and 0 bases from J; junction bases left unmatched: 5. CDR3 in amino acids: CASSKGTSESTDTQYF. The CDR3 DNA is TGCGCCAGCAGCAAGGGGACTAGCGAAAGCACAGATACGCAGTATTTT.

The chain couples TRBV5-1 to TRBJ2-2, with D perhaps given as TRBD1 or TRBD2 (6 bases each). Trimming took 0 bases from V and 3 from J, leaving 9 bases between them. The CDR3 is 15 residues long. Germline-derived CDR1 and CDR2 are SGHRS and YFSETQ. The CDR3 protein is CASSLAGGHTGELFF. DNA of the CDR3: TGCGCCAGCAGCTTGGCTGGGGGGCACACCGGGGAGCTGTTTTTT.

In this sample, this clonotype turned up many times. The genes are TRBV11-2 and TRBJ2-1, with 7 positions matching TRBD2. The CDR3 contains 19 residues. The V and J ends lost 1 base and 4 bases, in that order; junction bases with no gene match: 16. Germline V CDR1 and CDR2: SGHAT, FQNNGV. CDR3 in amino acids: CASSLGPSRGGSDYNEQFF. The DNA of the CDR3 is TGTGCCAGCAGCTTAGGTCCTTCGAGGGGCGGGAGCGATTACAATGAGCAGTTCTTC. Full variable domain (outside the CDR3, taken from reference TRBV11-2 and TRBJ2-1): EAGVAQSPRYKIIEKRQSVAFWCNPISGHATLYWYQQILGQGPKLLIQFQNNGVVDDSQLPKDRFSAERLKGVDSTLKIQPAKLEDSAVYLCASSLGPSRGGSDYNEQFFGPGTRLTVL.

The J gene is TRBJ2-1, the V gene TRBV7-2; 7 bases line up with TRBD1. The CDR3 is 13 residues long. Trimming took 7 bases from V and 5 from J; bases not matched to a gene: 5. Germline V gene sequence: CDR1 SGHTA, CDR2 FQGNSA. This CDR3 is CASTRQGDNEQFF. The DNA of the CDR3 is TGTGCCAGCACCAGACAGGGAGACAATGAGCAGTTCTTC.

This clonotype has a handful of counts. The V and J genes are TRBV4-1 and TRBJ2-2; the D is unclear. In germline, CDR1 is MGHRA, CDR2 YSYEKL. Trimming pared 4 bases from V and 5 bases from J, leaving 11 bases between. The CDR3 sequence is 14 residues long. The CDR3 DNA reads TGCGCCAGCAGCCCATTCCAGGTGACCGGGGAGCTGTTTTTT. Protein sequence: CASSPFQVTGELFF.

The CDR3 protein is CASSPLEASGSLYEQYF. As DNA, the CDR3 is TGTGCCAGCTCACCACTAGAGGCTAGCGGGAGTCTGTACGAGCAGTACTTC. The J gene is TRBJ2-7, the V gene TRBV18; 10 bases are a match to TRBD2. With V trimmed by 1 base and J by 4 bases, 10 bases remained unmatched. This CDR3 comprises 17 residues. Germline CDR1 is KGHSH and CDR2 is LQKENI.

Ten or more counts support this clonotype. The genes are TRBV20-1 and TRBJ2-4, with 9 bases fitting TRBD2. The CDR3 has 16 amino acids. Per germline, CDR1 DFQATT and CDR2 SNEGSKA (reference sequence). J was trimmed by 3 bases and V by 0 bases; bases with no gene match: 6. This CDR3 is CSARDGVAGVKNIQYF. The CDR3 nucleotides read TGCAGTGCTAGAGATGGGGTAGCGGGGGTCAAAAACATTCAGTACTTC.

This clonotype has a count of ten or more. CDR3 sequence (DNA): TGCGCCAGCAGCCGCCTTGAGGGAGGGCCGGGGGGTGAGCAGTTCTTC. As protein: CASSRLEGGPGGEQFF. This chain links TRBV4-1 with TRBJ2-1, with 7 nucleotides matching TRBD2. V lost 4 bases to trimming and J lost 9 bases; unmatched junction nucleotides: 15. Germline CDR1 MGHRA, CDR2 YSYEKL. The CDR3 is made up of 16 amino acids.

This clonotype occurred a few times. The chain couples TRBV7-9 to TRBJ1-1, with a weak D call TRBD1 (6 bases). Trimming stripped 2 bases from V and 2 bases from J, with 15 bases between. This CDR3 spans 16 amino acids. Germline loops: CDR1 SEHNR, CDR2 FQNEAQ (reference sequence). This chain's CDR3 is CASSLRRTANNTEAFF. CDR3 in DNA: TGTGCCAGCAGCTTAAGGAGGACAGCTAATAACACTGAAGCTTTCTTT.

This clonotype was seen many times. This rearrangement joins TRBV7-9 to TRBJ2-6; unclear D gene. Germline CDR1 is SEHNR and CDR2 is FQNEAQ (reference sequence). The CDR3 spans 14 residues. Deletions cut 1 base from V and 2 bases from J, with 3 bases between. The CDR3 nucleotides are TGTGCCAGCAGCTTAGTCCCTGGGGCCAACGTCCTGACTTTC. It translates to CASSLVPGANVLTF. Complete variable domain (other parts from reference TRBV7-9 and TRBJ2-6): DTGVSQNPRHKITKRGQNVTFRCDPISEHNRLYWYRQTLGQGPEFLTYFQNEAQLEKSRLLSDRFSAERPKGSFSTLEIQRTEQGDSAMYLCASSLVPGANVLTFGAGSRLTVL.

This clonotype showed up many times. V usage is TRBV7-6 and J usage is TRBJ1-2; weak D call: TRBD1 (5 bases). The germline V gene encodes CDR1 SGHVS and CDR2 FNYEAQ. The CDR3 runs to 14 residues. V gave up 3 bases and J gave up 6 bases, with 14 bases separating them. Here the CDR3 DNA reads TGTGCCAGCAGCTTCCCGGGGACGGCGCATGGCTACACCTTC. Its translation is CASSFPGTAHGYTF.

This clonotype has at least ten counts. The chain combines TRBV6-5 with TRBJ2-7; 8 bases agree with TRBD1. This CDR3 has 14 amino acids. CDR1 is MNHEY and CDR2 is SVGAGI in the germline V gene. V was pared by 6 bases and J by 6 bases, with 10 bases of the junction left unmatched. CDR3 coding DNA: TGTGCCAGCAGGCGCACGGACAGGGCCCTCGAGCAGTACTTC. It yields the protein CASRRTDRALEQYF.

In this sample, this clonotype turned up many times. The chain is built from TRBV5-1 and TRBJ1-1; D perhaps matches TRBD1 (5 bases). Trimming removed 4 bases at V and 1 base at J, with 11 bases between. This CDR3 contains 14 residues. Germline-derived CDR1 and CDR2 are SGHRS and YFSETQ. The CDR3 DNA reads TGCGCCAGCAGCACAAATACAGGGAACACTGAAGCTTTCTTT. Its protein product is CASSTNTGNTEAFF.

Only a few counts were recorded for this clonotype. DNA of the CDR3: TGTGCCAGCTCACCGATCGAGACGGGACAAGAGACCCAGTACTTC. Translation gives CASSPIETGQETQYF. The chain has TRBV18 and TRBJ2-5, with a possible D match to TRBD2 (5 bases). V was clipped by 3 bases and J by 2 bases, with 13 bases between them. From germline, CDR1 is KGHSH and CDR2 LQKENI. This CDR3 comprises 15 residues.

This chain joins TRBV20-1 and TRBJ1-6; D unresolved. V lost 2 bases to trimming and J lost 7 bases, with 12 bases between them. The CDR3 length is 14 residues. Germline V gives CDR1 DFQATT, CDR2 SNEGSKA (reference sequence). This CDR3 is CSARRTTGNSPLHF. Written as DNA, the CDR3 is TGCAGTGCTAGAAGGACCACCGGGAATTCACCCCTCCACTTT.

This clonotype has at least ten counts. The chain couples TRBV13 to TRBJ1-1, with TRBD1 identical over 7 bases. The CDR3 length is 14 residues. V trimming: 5 bases; J trimming: 5 bases; junction bases outside the gene matches: 8. The germline gives CDR1 PRHDT, CDR2 FYEKMQ (reference sequence). CDR3 loop: CASSLRTGGTEAFF. CDR3 DNA: TGTGCCAGCAGCCTTCGGACAGGTGGTACTGAAGCTTTCTTT.